The present TCR beta chain was sequenced within a study of circulating CD8 cells and anti-PD-1 response in melanoma. Across the whole study: Anti-PD-1 was first-line therapy for about 50% of the 13 patients.

CDR3 length equals 13 residues. The germline CDR1 and CDR2 sequences are MNHEY and SMNVEV (reference sequence). The V and J ends lost 5 bases and 7 bases, in that order; junction bases with no gene match: 6. Each library started from 15 ng of total RNA using the QIAseq Immune Repertoire TCR panel. TCRdb redid the calling of the reads with MiXCR, one entry per CDR3 protein. The sample yields thousands of distinct CDR3 sequences, 5% to 6.5% seen once. General study points: Experiments were generally run without replicates.

Four subsets defined by PD-1 and/or TIGIT were sorted from live CD3+CD8+TCRalphabeta+ cells. By share, this clonotype ranks as medium-sized. Antigen: not known. Sequenced material: CD8+ T cells from PBMCs, taken at baseline or after one month of anti-PD-1 therapy (not recorded which). This chain uses TRBV27 with TRBJ2-3; 7 bases agree with TRBD2. This clonotype was obtained from a human donor with melanoma. CDR3: CASSPTSSNTQYF. Written as DNA, the CDR3 is TGTGCCAGCAGTCCGACTAGCTCAAATACGCAGTATTTT.